These 14 T cell receptor beta chains were all obtained from the same sample, sequenced in a study of beta chain features in type 1 diabetes (dated 2018 in TCRdb). Libraries were constructed by the immunoSEQ multiplex PCR assay. All of the isolated RNA was reverse transcribed with the High Capacity cDNA Reverse Transcription Kit, so expressed TCRB transcripts were sequenced. TCRdb stores this immuneACCESS table with in-frame sequences only. Part of the clones is absent; in the studies checked, under half of the shortfall reflects unresolved V genes, and no reason is known for the rest. The table for this sample lists 200,000 to 300,000 clones; about 71% of them were counted only once. The ten largest make up around 0.05% of the sample. The sample taken for sequencing was naive CD4+ T cells from blood. The label giving this sample's cell subset or site can be read as: true naive CD4+ T cells. These receptors were taken from a man aged 25 to 40 in good health.

The rearrangement uses TRBV6-5 and TRBJ2-5, with no clear D. The germline V gene has CDR1 MNHEY and CDR2 SVGAGI. The CDR3 is made up of 13 amino acids. Trimming shortened V by 2 bases and J by 6 bases, and 10 bases separated the two germline ends. CDR3 DNA sequence: TGTGCCAGCAGTTACGGGCAGTTAAAGACCCAGTACTTC. It encodes CASSYGQLKTQYF.

A word on this clone: This sample includes further DNA sequences coding for the same CDR3. The rearrangement joins TRBV10-3 to TRBJ2-5; D remains unclear. V was pared by 6 bases and J by 1 base, with 6 bases between. CDR1 and CDR2 from the germline V gene are ENHRY and SYGVKD. The CDR3 consists of 12 residues. The CDR3 sequence: CAIRGSQETQYF. DNA of the CDR3: TGTGCCATCAGGGGCAGCCAAGAGACCCAGTACTTC.

Turning to this clone: Within the sample, other DNA sequences also encode this same CDR3. The V call is TRBV9, the J call TRBJ2-3; perhaps D is TRBD1 or TRBD2 (6 bases each). Looked up from germline, CDR1 is SGDLS and CDR2 is YYNGEE. This CDR3 is built from 16 residues. V lost 4 bases and J lost 0, with 15 bases in between. The CDR3 sequence: CASSPQWGASTDTQYF. The DNA for the CDR3 is TGTGCCAGCAGCCCACAGTGGGGGGCTAGCACAGATACGCAGTATTTT. Using reference TRBV9 and TRBJ2-3 for the parts outside the CDR3, the full variable domain is DSGVTQTPKHLITATGQRVTLRCSPRSGDLSVYWYQQSLDQGLQFLIQYYNGEERAKGNILERFSAQQFPDLHSELNLSSLELGDSALYFCASSPQWGASTDTQYFGPGTRLTVL.

The chain combines TRBV20-1 with TRBJ2-1; tentatively, D is TRBD1 or TRBD2 (6 bases each). Germline V CDR1 and CDR2: DFQATT, SNEGSKA (reference sequence). The CDR3 length is 11 residues. Between the trimmed V and J ends, which lost 6 bases and 9 bases, there was a span of 12 bases. The CDR3 coding sequence is TGCAGTGCCGGGGGCCCGATTGAGCAGTTCTTC. Protein product: CSAGGPIEQFF.

The chain employs TRBV18 and TRBJ2-3; 7 bases map to TRBD1. CDR1 and CDR2 (germline): KGHSH, LQKENI. The CDR3 contains 16 residues. V shed 5 bases, J shed 5 bases, and the junction held 13 bases outside the gene matches. The CDR3 region has the DNA TGTGCCAGCTCAGCCTACAGGGGCGAAACCCTAGATACGCAGTATTTT. Its protein is CASSAYRGETLDTQYF.

V usage is TRBV18 and J usage is TRBJ2-1; 16 nucleotides line up with TRBD2. Germline trimming cut 3 bases from V and 3 bases from J; bases unmatched to any gene: 8. The CDR3 length is 19 residues. Germline V gives CDR1 KGHSH, CDR2 LQKENI. CDR3 sequence reads: CASSPGTSGRASVYNEQFF. The CDR3 region has the DNA TGTGCCAGCTCACCCGGGACTAGCGGGAGGGCATCGGTCTACAATGAGCAGTTCTTC.

V and J are TRBV5-1 and TRBJ2-1, with D perhaps given as TRBD1 or TRBD2 (5 bases each). V was clipped by 0 bases and J by 7 bases, with 11 bases between them. This CDR3 comprises 14 residues. Germline CDR1 is SGHRS and CDR2 is YFSETQ. The CDR3: CASSLVGTVNEQFF. CDR3 nucleotide sequence: TGCGCCAGCAGCTTGGTGGGGACGGTGAATGAGCAGTTCTTC.

V gene TRBV27 combines with J gene TRBJ2-1; the match to TRBD2 covers 11 bases. CDR3 size: 17 residues. J lost 0 bases, V lost 6 bases, and 7 bases had no gene match. CDR1 MNHEY and CDR2 SMNVEV come from the germline V gene (reference sequence). CDR3 protein: CASRISGRVISYNEQFF. The CDR3 coding sequence is TGTGCCAGCAGAATTAGCGGGAGGGTTATCTCCTACAATGAGCAGTTCTTC.

The chain couples TRBV18 to TRBJ2-5; D gene unclear. With 4 bases removed from V and 1 base from J, the gap between germline ends came to 7 bases. From germline, CDR1 is KGHSH and CDR2 LQKENI. The CDR3 runs 13 residues. This CDR3 reads CASSRASQETQYF. The DNA for the CDR3 is TGTGCCAGCTCACGGGCGTCCCAAGAGACCCAGTACTTC.

This chain links TRBV29-1 with TRBJ1-1, with unresolved D. Between the trimmed V and J ends, which lost 3 bases and 1 base, there was a span of 12 bases. Germline CDR1 and CDR2: SQVTM and ANQGSEA. The CDR3 runs 14 residues. The chain's CDR3 is CSVDSVLRNTEAFF. The CDR3 region has the DNA TGCAGCGTTGATTCGGTCTTGAGGAACACTGAAGCTTTCTTT.

The chain carries TRBV20-1 and TRBJ2-1, with no clear D. Germline V CDR1 and CDR2: DFQATT, SNEGSKA (reference sequence). With 3 bases removed from V and 10 bases from J, the gap between germline ends came to 7 bases. This CDR3 comprises 10 residues. CDR3 sequence reads: CSASDLEQFF. Here the CDR3 DNA reads TGCAGTGCTAGCGACTTAGAGCAGTTCTTC.

The genes are TRBV25-1 and TRBJ2-7; D remains unclear. CDR1 and CDR2 from the germline V gene are MGHDK and SYGVNS. CDR3 length equals 12 residues. Between the trimmed V and J ends, which lost 7 bases and 2 bases, there was a span of 9 bases. The CDR3 DNA follows: TGTGCCAGCAAGGGCCTGACCTACGAGCAGTACTTC. Its protein product is CASKGLTYEQYF.

This chain joins TRBV29-1 and TRBJ2-1; 10 nucleotides align to TRBD2. The V and J ends lost 5 bases and 6 bases, in that order; junction bases with no gene match: 7. The CDR3 totals 14 residues. Looked up from germline, CDR1 is SQVTM and CDR2 is ANQGSEA. The CDR3 protein is CSVFTLAGVNEQFF. The DNA of the CDR3 is TGCAGCGTTTTTACCCTAGCGGGAGTCAATGAGCAGTTCTTC.

The chain combines TRBV25-1 with TRBJ2-7, with D perhaps matching TRBD1 (6 bases). CDR1 MGHDK and CDR2 SYGVNS come from the germline V gene. This CDR3 spans 15 amino acids. Trimming shortened V by 6 bases and J by 0 bases, and 15 bases separated the two germline ends. CDR3: CASRSDRRSSYEQYF. For the CDR3, the DNA is TGTGCCAGCAGATCCGACAGGAGAAGCTCCTACGAGCAGTACTTC.